Sample share makes the clone carrying this T cell receptor (beta chain) medium-sized. Germline V gene lookup returns CDR1 MNHNY and CDR2 SVGAGI (reference sequence). V lost 0 bases and J 7 bases, leaving 9 bases between the germline ends. This CDR3 comprises 13 residues. This record belongs to a study of tumor-infiltrating lymphocytes in oesophageal squamous cell carcinoma. TCRdb processed the PCR reads anew with MiXCR; each CDR3 protein has one entry. The sample yields over 11,000 distinct CDR3 sequences, 46% seen once. The TCR was taken from a male donor with esophageal squamous cell carcinoma. Sequencing used blood. The chain joins TRBV6-6 to TRBJ2-5; D gene uncertain. CDR3 in amino acids: CASSYSIWGTQYF. The CDR3 DNA reads as TGTGCCAGCAGTTACTCGATCTGGGGGACCCAGTACTTC.